This T cell receptor beta chain appears in the sequencing data of a study of T cell changes during pregnancy in multiple sclerosis. The CDR3 contains 13 residues. Germline CDR1 MNHNS, CDR2 SASEGT. V dropped 5 bases and J dropped 8 bases, with 13 bases sitting between them. This clone was seen a single time. Measured with immunoSEQ multiplex PCR; TCRdb has only the in-frame clones, and not every one. Among tens of thousands of clones listed, around 94% were seen once. V is TRBV6-1 and J is TRBJ2-1; maybe TRBD1 (6 bases). The source was peripheral blood, collected in the second trimester of pregnancy. This sequence originates from a female donor in good health, enrolled as a control in a pregnancy study. The DNA of the CDR3 is TGTGCCAGCAGTAAACAGGGATTATATGAGCAGTTCTTC. It codes for CASSKQGLYEQFF.